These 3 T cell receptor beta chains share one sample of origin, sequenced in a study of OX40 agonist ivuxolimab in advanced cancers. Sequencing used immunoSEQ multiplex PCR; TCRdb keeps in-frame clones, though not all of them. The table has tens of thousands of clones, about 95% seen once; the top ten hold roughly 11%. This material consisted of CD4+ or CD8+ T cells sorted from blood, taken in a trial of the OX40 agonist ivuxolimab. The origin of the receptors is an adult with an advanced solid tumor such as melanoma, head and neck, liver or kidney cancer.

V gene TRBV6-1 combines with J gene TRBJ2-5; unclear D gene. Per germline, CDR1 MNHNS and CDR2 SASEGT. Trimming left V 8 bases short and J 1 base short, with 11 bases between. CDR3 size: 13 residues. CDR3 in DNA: TGTGCCAGCCCTGAGGAAAGCCAAGAGACCCAGTACTTC. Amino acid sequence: CASPEESQETQYF.

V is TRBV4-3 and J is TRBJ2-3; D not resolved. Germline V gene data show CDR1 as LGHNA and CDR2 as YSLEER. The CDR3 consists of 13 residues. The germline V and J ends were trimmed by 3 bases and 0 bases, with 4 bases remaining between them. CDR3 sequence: CASSHGSTDTQYF. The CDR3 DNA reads TGCGCCAGCAGCCACGGGAGCACAGATACGCAGTATTTT.

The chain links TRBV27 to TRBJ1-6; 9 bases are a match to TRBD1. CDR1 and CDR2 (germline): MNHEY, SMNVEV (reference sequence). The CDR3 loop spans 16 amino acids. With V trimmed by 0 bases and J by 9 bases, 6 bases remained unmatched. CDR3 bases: TGTGCCAGCAGTTTATCTGGACAGGGGATGGCTTCACCCCTCCACTTT. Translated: CASSLSGQGMASPLHF.